The next 7 T cell receptor beta chains were all read from a single sample in a study of cytomegalovirus exposure and HLA in healthy donors. Vbeta (60) and Jbeta (13) primers were used in the PCR. The repertoire was sequenced with immunoSEQ multiplex PCR; TCRdb's copy has only in-frame clones and lacks some. The sample yields some 180,000 clones, just over 75% seen once. Input material: PBMCs. The receptors come from a man aged 18 to 30 in good health and CMV-seronegative.

The chain is built from TRBV7-9 and TRBJ2-1; 9 bases are shared with TRBD1. Germline CDR1 reads SEHNR; CDR2 reads FQNEAQ (reference sequence). With V trimmed by 4 bases and J by 4 bases, 8 bases remained unmatched. The CDR3 sequence is 16 residues long. The CDR3 reads CASSYYRGLGYNEQFF. The DNA of the CDR3 is TGTGCCAGCAGCTACTACAGGGGGCTCGGGTACAATGAGCAGTTCTTC. The variable domain in full, completed from reference TRBV7-9 and TRBJ2-1, reads DTGVSQNPRHKITKRGQNVTFRCDPISEHNRLYWYRQTLGQGPEFLTYFQNEAQLEKSRLLSDRFSAERPKGSFSTLEIQRTEQGDSAMYLCASSYYRGLGYNEQFFGPGTRLTVL.

The V call is TRBV4-2, the J call TRBJ2-3; 7 nucleotides align to TRBD1. This CDR3 has 15 amino acids. V shed 0 bases and J 5 bases; nucleotides not matched to a gene: 5. Germline V gene data show CDR1 as LGHNA and CDR2 as YNFKEQ. Written as DNA, the CDR3 is TGTGCCAGCAGCCAAGATGAACGGGACAGAGATACGCAGTATTTT. Translation: CASSQDERDRDTQYF.

The chain carries TRBV18 and TRBJ1-5; no firm D call. Germline V gene lookup returns CDR1 KGHSH and CDR2 LQKENI. This CDR3 is built from 15 residues. V shed 3 bases and J shed 3 bases, with 12 bases lying between them. CDR3 protein: CASSPREGSNQPQHF. CDR3 coding DNA: TGTGCCAGCTCACCTCGGGAGGGATCCAATCAGCCCCAGCATTTT. Full variable domain (missing parts from reference TRBV18 and TRBJ1-5): NAGVMQNPRHLVRRRGQEARLRCSPMKGHSHVYWYRQLPEEGLKFMVYLQKENIIDESGMPKERFSAEFPKEGPSILRIQQVVRGDSAAYFCASSPREGSNQPQHFGDGTRLSIL.

This rearrangement joins TRBV5-6 to TRBJ2-1, with D possibly matching TRBD1 (6 bases). The CDR3 length is 14 residues. Germline CDR1 and CDR2: SGHDT and YYEEEE. Trimming left V 4 bases short and J 4 bases short, with 12 bases between. For the CDR3, the DNA is TGTGCCAGCAGCCCCTACAGGGTTTACAATGAGCAGTTCTTC. Translated, it gives CASSPYRVYNEQFF.

This chain links TRBV7-2 with TRBJ2-7; maybe TRBD2 (5 bases). The germline gives CDR1 SGHTA, CDR2 FQGNSA. This CDR3 spans 17 amino acids. V gave up 5 bases and J gave up 4 bases, with 24 bases separating them. CDR3 sequence (DNA): TGTGCCAGCAGCCCAACCTCCGTCTGGCGGGCCCTTTACGAGCAGTACTTC. This codes for CASSPTSVWRALYEQYF.

This chain joins TRBV7-2 and TRBJ2-5; tentative D call: TRBD1 (5 bases). The DNA matches TRBJ2-7 better at its end, which makes the J call doubtful. This CDR3 contains 15 residues. The germline CDR1 and CDR2 sequences are SGHTA and FQGNSA. CDR3: CASSLIVDSTYEQYF. The CDR3 coding sequence is TGTGCCAGCAGCTTAATTGTAGACAGTACCTACGAGCAGTACTTC.

The chain carries TRBV5-1 and TRBJ1-4, with 8 bases aligning to TRBD1. Trimming removed 0 bases from V and 8 bases from J; junction bases left unmatched: 3. The length of the CDR3 is 14 residues. The germline V gene has CDR1 SGHRS and CDR2 YFSETQ. CDR3 nucleotide sequence: TGCGCCAGCAGCTTGGGGACAGGGTCCGAAAAACTGTTTTTT. Protein: CASSLGTGSEKLFF.